The subject of this entry is one TCR beta chain. Its antigen remains unidentified. PCR was performed using 60 Vbeta and 13 Jbeta primers. The repertoire was sequenced with immunoSEQ multiplex PCR; TCRdb's copy has only in-frame clones and lacks some. Of about 120,000 clones listed, about 70% were seen once; the top ten hold around 2%. From germline, CDR1 is ENHRY and CDR2 SYGVKD. The V segment lost 10 bases and the J segment 5 bases; nucleotides outside the gene matches: 11. This CDR3 comprises 14 residues. These data are taken from a study of cytomegalovirus exposure and HLA in healthy donors. Study-level information: Approximately 170 million T cells yielded fewer than 120 million unique TCR beta sequences in earlier analysis. Findings and limits, study-wide: In an earlier analysis, most TCR beta V segments were productive about 87% or about 30% of the time. Among donors in an Asian-associated ancestry cluster, a later analysis reportedly found fewer N-insertions than the roughly 610-donor mean. Rarity held for most TCR sequences, but there were some public TCRs that occurred in many donors.

The genes are TRBV10-3 and TRBJ2-1, with 7 bases aligning to TRBD2. This clonotype was obtained from a human donor in good health. Sequencing input: PBMCs. CDR3 nucleotide sequence: TGTGCCACCCAACGGGGGACTACCGACAATGAGCAGTTCTTC. It codes for CATQRGTTDNEQFF.